Listed below are T cell receptor beta chains from one sample, sequenced in a study of T cell responses to AZD1222 COVID-19 vaccine. Clones were read by immunoSEQ multiplex PCR, and TCRdb kept only the in-frame ones, dropping some. Of more than 150,000 clones listed, 85% to 90% are singletons. Source: peripheral blood, taken on day 0 of MenACWY control vaccination. These receptors all stem from an adult in good health. Each CDR3 is given with its conserved first and last residue. The D gene is left open where the match is weak. Where a row states a size, it is once, few, many or the class of an expanded clone; other rows omit it.

.,.,TRBV29-1,TRBJ1-1,TGCAGCGTTGAACGGCGAACAGCGCACACTGAAGCTTTCTTT,CSVERRTAHTEAFF
.,.,TRBV7-3,TRBJ2-5,TGTGCCAGCAGCTTAACCGGGGACGGACTTGAGACCCAGTACTTC,CASSLTGDGLETQYF
.,TRBD1,TRBV5-1,TRBJ2-2,TGCGCCAGCAGCTCGGACAGGACAATCACCGGGGAGCTGTTTTTT,CASSSDRTITGELFF
.,TRBD1,TRBV11-2,TRBJ1-1,TGTGCCAGCAGCCGAACAGGGGGCGAGGGTGAAGCTTTCTTT,CASSRTGGEGEAFF
.,TRBD2,TRBV5-1,TRBJ2-1,TGCGCCAGCAGCTTCCTAGCGGGAGTTGGGGATGAGCAGTTCTTC,CASSFLAGVGDEQFF
.,TRBD2,TRBV7-2,TRBJ2-1,TGTGCCAGCAGCTTAGGCGGGGGTCAGAATGAGCAGTTCTTC,CASSLGGGQNEQFF
.,.,TRBV5-1,TRBJ1-2,TGCGCCAGCAGCTTGGGAGAAGGGCTTCATGGCTACACCTTC,CASSLGEGLHGYTF
.,TRBD1,TRBV28,TRBJ2-5,TGTGCCAGCATGGGACAGGGGGCAAGGTTTCAAGAGACCCAGTACTTC,CASMGQGARFQETQYF
.,.,TRBV7-9,TRBJ2-6,TGTGCCAGCAGCCAAATGGTAGGGCACGGGGCCAACGTCCTGACTTTC,CASSQMVGHGANVLTF
.,TRBD1,TRBV28,TRBJ2-5,TGTGCCAGCAGACCTGGCTACAGGGGACCTCAAGAGACCCAGTACTTC,CASRPGYRGPQETQYF
.,TRBD2,TRBV4-1,TRBJ2-3,TGCGCCAGCAGCCAAGATCCCGGACTAGCGCTCGCAGATACGCAGTATTTT,CASSQDPGLALADTQYF
.,TRBD1,TRBV19,TRBJ2-5,TGTGCCAGTAGTATTTGGGGGACAGGGCAAGAGACCCAGTACTTC,CASSIWGTGQETQYF
once,.,TRBV9,TRBJ1-1,TGTGCCAGCAGCGTATCCGGTGGCACTGAAGCTTTCTTT,CASSVSGGTEAFF
.,TRBD1,TRBV10-3,TRBJ2-5,TGTGCCATCAGTCCGACCGGGACAGGGGGGAGAGAGACCCAGTACTTC,CAISPTGTGGRETQYF
.,TRBD2,TRBV7-2,TRBJ2-3,TGTGCCAGCAGCCTAGGGACACTAGCGGGGACAGATACGCAGTATTTT,CASSLGTLAGTDTQYF
many,TRBD2,TRBV7-9,TRBJ2-1,TGTGCCAGCAGCTTAGCCGCGGGAGGAATGGGAGAGCAGTTCTTC,CASSLAAGGMGEQFF
.,.,TRBV29-1,TRBJ2-6,TGCAGCGTTGAACGCTCAGGGGCTGGGGCCAACGTCCTGACTTTC,CSVERSGAGANVLTF
few,.,TRBV27,TRBJ1-2,TGTGCCAGCAGGCCCTCGGGCGGGGGGGACGGCTACACCTTC,CASRPSGGGDGYTF
.,.,TRBV7-9,TRBJ2-5,TGTGCCAGCAGCTTAACAGTTTTCCAAGAGACCCAGTACTTC,CASSLTVFQETQYF
.,TRBD1,TRBV7-9,TRBJ2-7,TGTGCCAGCAGCTACGGGACAGAGGGCTACGAGCAGTACTTC,CASSYGTEGYEQYF
.,TRBD1,TRBV4-2,TRBJ2-1,TGTGCCAGCAGCCAAGATAAGGGACAGGTAAACTACAATGAGCAGTTCTTC,CASSQDKGQVNYNEQFF
.,TRBD1,TRBV5-8,TRBJ1-1,TGTGCCAGCAGCTTGCGACAGGGATACTTTGAAGCTTTCTTT,CASSLRQGYFEAFF
.,.,TRBV4-3,TRBJ1-5,TGCGCCAGCAGCCAAGATGGACAGTGGGGCCAGCCCCAGCATTTT,CASSQDGQWGQPQHF
.,.,TRBV4-2,TRBJ1-4,TGTGCCAGCAGCCAAGAACCGCCAAGTAATGAAAAACTGTTTTTT,CASSQEPPSNEKLFF